This TCR beta chain was retrieved from a study of blood T cells in healthy people across ages. Investigators took 8.5 to 10 milliliters of peripheral blood from every donor. Primers used in a second PCR of about 7 to 12 cycles were a sample-barcoded 5' primer and a J-beta primer mix. TCRdb recomputed calls from the 5' RACE reads with MiXCR, one row per CDR3 protein. The sample carries 650,000 to 900,000 distinct CDR3 sequences, under 80% recorded once. The sample was blood. The sequence was obtained from a man younger than 45 in good health.

Here the CDR3 reads CAIAPRVGVNTEAFF. CDR3 nucleotides: TGTGCCATCGCCCCTCGGGTGGGTGTGAACACTGAAGCTTTCTTT. This chain joins TRBV10-3 and TRBJ1-1; D is undetermined. Germline CDR1 and CDR2: ENHRY and SYGVKD. CDR3 length equals 15 residues. V shed 8 bases and J shed 0 bases, with 16 bases lying between them.